The T cell receptor (beta chain) described here comes from a study of blood T cells in healthy people across ages. Points from the study as a whole: In long-lived donors, naive CD4+ cell counts and diversity exceeded those of aged donors.

For the second PCR, which ran for about 7 to 11 cycles, a sample-barcoded 5' primer and a J-beta primer mix were used. One entry per CDR3 protein results from TCRdb running MiXCR on the 5' RACE reads. This table has approximately 690,000 distinct CDR3 sequences, over 40% appearing once. A single count supports this clonotype. Its antigen is not identified. Germline V gene lookup returns CDR1 DFQATT and CDR2 SNEGSKA (reference sequence). V gave up 6 bases and J gave up 5 bases; unmatched junction bases: 4. CDR3 size: 13 residues. The receptor was derived from a man older than 75 in good health. The chain is built from TRBV20-1 and TRBJ2-1, with 10 bases that match TRBD1. Sample: blood. The CDR3 DNA reads TGCAGTGCCAGACAGGGGGCGGACAATGAGCAGTTCTTC. It encodes CSARQGADNEQFF.